A selection of T cell receptor beta chains follows, all from one sample in a study of cytomegalovirus exposure and HLA in healthy donors. Assay: immunoSEQ multiplex PCR; the TCRdb copy retains only in-frame clones and omits some. The sample gives approximately 76,000 clones, roughly 85% of which show up once; 2.5% is in the top ten. Sequencing was carried out using PBMCs. Every receptor here comes from a man under 40 in good health and CMV-seronegative. CDR3s include the opening cysteine and the closing phenylalanine or tryptophan. The order of the fields is D gene, V gene, J gene, clone size, CDR3 DNA, CDR3 protein. A D gene is named only where the DNA matches it firmly. The size entry is marked missing in some rows and otherwise reads once, few, many or a size class.

d_call: NA; v_call: TRBV6-5; j_call: TRBJ1-5; clone_size: NA; cdr3_nt: TGTGCCAGCAGTGCAGGGTCTTTCAATCAGCCCCAGCATTTT; cdr3_aa: CASSAGSFNQPQHF
d_call: NA; v_call: TRBV28; j_call: TRBJ1-5; clone_size: NA; cdr3_nt: TGTGCCAGCAGAATACAGGGCATAAGCAATCAGCCCCAGCATTTT; cdr3_aa: CASRIQGISNQPQHF
d_call: TRBD1; v_call: TRBV28; j_call: TRBJ1-2; clone_size: NA; cdr3_nt: TGTGCCAGCGCGACAGGGGCGGACTATGGCTACACCTTC; cdr3_aa: CASATGADYGYTF
d_call: TRBD1; v_call: TRBV6-1; j_call: TRBJ2-2; clone_size: NA; cdr3_nt: TGTGCCAGCAGAGACAGGGGTGTTTGGACCGGGGAGCTGTTTTTT; cdr3_aa: CASRDRGVWTGELFF
d_call: NA; v_call: TRBV7-9; j_call: TRBJ2-7; clone_size: NA; cdr3_nt: TGTGCCAGCAGTAATGACAAGGACAGTCAATACGAGCAGTACTTC; cdr3_aa: CASSNDKDSQYEQYF
d_call: NA; v_call: TRBV25-1; j_call: TRBJ1-3; clone_size: once; cdr3_nt: TGTGCCAGCAGTCTGTCCGGGGGAAGGACGGGAAACACCATATATTTT; cdr3_aa: CASSLSGGRTGNTIYF
d_call: TRBD2; v_call: TRBV5-6; j_call: TRBJ2-3; clone_size: NA; cdr3_nt: TGTGCCAGCAGCCTCGGAGCGGGAGCCGGCACAGATACGCAGTATTTT; cdr3_aa: CASSLGAGAGTDTQYF
d_call: NA; v_call: TRBV28; j_call: TRBJ1-1; clone_size: NA; cdr3_nt: TGTGCCAGCAGTGAGACGCACAAGGAGACTGAAGCTTTCTTT; cdr3_aa: CASSETHKETEAFF
d_call: NA; v_call: TRBV18; j_call: TRBJ1-4; clone_size: NA; cdr3_nt: TGTGCCAGCTCCACCACTAGGCAGGTTGAAAAACTGTTTTTT; cdr3_aa: CASSTTRQVEKLFF
d_call: NA; v_call: TRBV14; j_call: TRBJ1-2; clone_size: NA; cdr3_nt: TGTGCCAGCAGCCAAGACAGGGGTGGCTACACCTTC; cdr3_aa: CASSQDRGGYTF
d_call: TRBD2; v_call: TRBV5-1; j_call: TRBJ2-4; clone_size: NA; cdr3_nt: TGCGCCAGCAGCTTTTCTCAACAGCGGGGGGGTTCAGGTAACATTCAGTACTTC; cdr3_aa: CASSFSQQRGGSGNIQYF
d_call: NA; v_call: TRBV2; j_call: TRBJ2-1; clone_size: few; cdr3_nt: TGTGCCAGCAAGGGGACTCAAAATGAGCAGTTCTTC; cdr3_aa: CASKGTQNEQFF
d_call: NA; v_call: TRBV28; j_call: TRBJ1-2; clone_size: NA; cdr3_nt: TGTGCCAGCAGTTTTGATAGTAACTATGGCTACACCTTC; cdr3_aa: CASSFDSNYGYTF
d_call: NA; v_call: TRBV28; j_call: TRBJ2-6; clone_size: few; cdr3_nt: TGTGCCAGCAGTTTAGTCACAGGAAGCCGGGCTGGGGCCAACGTCCTGACTTTC; cdr3_aa: CASSLVTGSRAGANVLTF
d_call: TRBD2; v_call: TRBV19; j_call: TRBJ2-2; clone_size: NA; cdr3_nt: TGTGCCAGTAGGGACTCTACTAGCGGGGGTAACACCGGGGAGCTGTTTTTT; cdr3_aa: CASRDSTSGGNTGELFF
d_call: TRBD2; v_call: TRBV5-1; j_call: TRBJ2-3; clone_size: NA; cdr3_nt: TGCGCCAGCAGCCCTGGAATTGTAAGCGGGGGGAGGACAGATACGCAGTATTTT; cdr3_aa: CASSPGIVSGGRTDTQYF
d_call: NA; v_call: TRBV28; j_call: TRBJ1-1; clone_size: NA; cdr3_nt: TGTGCCAGCAGTCTAGGACAGACGGCTTTCTTT; cdr3_aa: CASSLGQTAFF
d_call: TRBD1; v_call: TRBV10-3; j_call: TRBJ2-3; clone_size: NA; cdr3_nt: TGTGCCATCAGTGAGTCGACAGGGCCAGGGACAGATACGCAGTATTTT; cdr3_aa: CAISESTGPGTDTQYF
d_call: TRBD1; v_call: TRBV7-2; j_call: TRBJ1-2; clone_size: NA; cdr3_nt: TGTGCCAGCAGCCCTACTTCGGGACAGGGCAATGGCTACACCTTC; cdr3_aa: CASSPTSGQGNGYTF
d_call: TRBD1; v_call: TRBV19; j_call: TRBJ2-5; clone_size: NA; cdr3_nt: TGTGCCAGTAGTCGCTCCGGGACAGGGGGCGCGGAGACCCAGTACTTC; cdr3_aa: CASSRSGTGGAETQYF
d_call: NA; v_call: TRBV7-2; j_call: TRBJ2-7; clone_size: NA; cdr3_nt: TGTGCCAGCAGCTTTAATTACGAGCAGTACTTC; cdr3_aa: CASSFNYEQYF
d_call: NA; v_call: TRBV6-6; j_call: TRBJ2-7; clone_size: NA; cdr3_nt: TGTGCCAGCAGTTATGGGGGGGCCTCCTACGAGCAGTACTTC; cdr3_aa: CASSYGGASYEQYF
d_call: TRBD1; v_call: TRBV29-1; j_call: TRBJ2-7; clone_size: NA; cdr3_nt: TGCAGCGTTGGGGACAGGGGAGGGGGCGAGCAGTACTTC; cdr3_aa: CSVGDRGGGEQYF
d_call: NA; v_call: TRBV11-1; j_call: TRBJ1-1; clone_size: NA; cdr3_nt: TGTGCCAGCAGCTTTAGCCCTGACAGGAACACTGAAGCTTTCTTT; cdr3_aa: CASSFSPDRNTEAFF
d_call: NA; v_call: TRBV4-3; j_call: TRBJ2-1; clone_size: NA; cdr3_nt: TGCGCCAGCAGCCAACTTCGGGGAAGCTCCTACAATGAGCAGTTCTTC; cdr3_aa: CASSQLRGSSYNEQFF
d_call: NA; v_call: TRBV7-7; j_call: TRBJ2-7; clone_size: NA; cdr3_nt: TGTGCTAGCAGCTTAGAAAGGACACCCCTCTACGAGCAGTACTTC; cdr3_aa: CASSLERTPLYEQYF